This is a list of T cell receptor beta chains from one sample in a study of blood T cells in healthy people across ages. In TCRdb, the 5' RACE reads were re-called with MiXCR into one record per CDR3 protein. The repertoire holds some 800,000 distinct CDR3 sequences, with roughly 44% as singletons. The material sequenced was blood. The receptors originated from a man in his 60s in good health. CDR3s include the opening cysteine and the closing phenylalanine or tryptophan. The D gene is left open where the match is weak. Rows give clone size only sometimes, using once, few, many, or a class for an expanded clone.

TRBD1 | - | TRBJ1-2 | TRBV3-1 | TGTGCCAGCAGCCAAGAACCGGGACAGGGGAGTAGTTACACCTTC | CASSQEPGQGSSYTF
TRBD2 | many | TRBJ2-6 | TRBV19 | TGTGCCAGTAGTCGGGGACTAACCTCTGGGGCCAACGTCCTGACTTTC | CASSRGLTSGANVLTF
TRBD1 | few | TRBJ2-7 | TRBV7-3 | TGTGCCAGCAGCCCCTCCGGGACAGACTCCTACAATGAGCAGTACTTC | CASSPSGTDSYNEQYF
TRBD2 | few | TRBJ2-3 | TRBV28 | TGTGCCACCGGACTAGCGGGGCGGGATACGCAGTATTTT | CATGLAGRDTQYF
TRBD1 | - | TRBJ2-3 | TRBV11-3 | TGTGCCAGCAGCTTCCCAGGACAGGGGGATACGCAGTATTTT | CASSFPGQGDTQYF
TRBD2 | few | TRBJ2-7 | TRBV7-8 | TGTGCCAGCAGCCCCTCGCGGGGGTATACCTACGAGCAGTACTTC | CASSPSRGYTYEQYF
- | few | TRBJ1-2 | TRBV29-1 | TGCAGCGTTCTCAATATGGGGGTGGGTAACAGCTACACCTTC | CSVLNMGVGNSYTF
- | once | TRBJ1-1 | TRBV12-3/TRBV12-4 | TGTGCCAGCAGTTTAGGCAGGGCACCGAACACTGAAGCTTTCTTT | CASSLGRAPNTEAFF
- | - | TRBJ1-5 | TRBV20-1 | TGCAGTGCTAGAGATGGGAGGTATGGTGTTTATAGCAATCGGCCCCAGCATTTT | CSARDGRYGVYSNRPQHF
TRBD2 | - | TRBJ2-1 | TRBV3-1 | TGTGCCAGCAGCCAAGATACGGGGACTAGCCGTGAGCAGTTCTTC | CASSQDTGTSREQFF
- | few | TRBJ1-2 | TRBV10-3 | TGTGCCATCGGTCCGGGGGGCGACTATGGCTACACCTTC | CAIGPGGDYGYTF
- | - | TRBJ1-6 | TRBV14 | TGTGCCAGCAGCGGGACATTAAATTCACCCCTCCACTTT | CASSGTLNSPLHF
TRBD1 | - | TRBJ2-5 | TRBV2 | TGTGCCAGCAGTGGGACAGGGGCAAAAGAGACCCAGTACTTC | CASSGTGAKETQYF
TRBD2 | - | TRBJ2-3 | TRBV12-3/TRBV12-4 | TGTGCCAGCAGTTTTACTAGCGGGCTGAGCACAGATACGCAGTATTTT | CASSFTSGLSTDTQYF
- | - | TRBJ1-5 | TRBV28 | TGTGCCAGCGGTTTGGGTAGGAACAATCAGCCCCAGCATTTT | CASGLGRNNQPQHF
- | - | TRBJ2-7 | TRBV3-1 | TGTGCCAGCAGCCAAGACTGGAACACCTACGAGCAGTACTTC | CASSQDWNTYEQYF
- | few | TRBJ2-3 | TRBV29-1 | TGCAGCGTTGAAGTGGGAGGGGGGGTTGCTACGCAGTATTTT | CSVEVGGGVATQYF
- | few | TRBJ1-2 | TRBV6-1 | TGTGCCAGCAGTGAATCTACCCTAGCGGGGGTCGGCTACACCTTC | CASSESTLAGVGYTF
- | - | TRBJ2-7 | TRBV4-3 | TGCGCCAGCAGCCGAGATAGTCGCGACAATGAGCAGTACTTC | CASSRDSRDNEQYF
TRBD1 | few | TRBJ2-7 | TRBV6-1 | TGTGCCAGCAGTGGTCAGGGGGCCTACAATGAGCAGTACTTC | CASSGQGAYNEQYF
- | - | TRBJ2-7 | TRBV28 | TGTGCCAGCAGTGTCCCTGGCTCCTACGAGCAGTACTTC | CASSVPGSYEQYF
- | - | TRBJ1-2 | TRBV20-1 | TGCAGTGCTAGAGATGCCGGGAGTGGCTACACCTTC | CSARDAGSGYTF
- | - | TRBJ1-1 | TRBV14 | TGTGCCAGCAGCCAAGGTCACATGGTTGTCACTGAAGCTTTCTTT | CASSQGHMVVTEAFF
- | - | TRBJ2-3 | TRBV4-3 | TGCGCCAGCAGCCAAGTAGGGGTTGTGAGGGGGGCAAACCCTACTAGCACAGATGCGCAGTATTTT | CASSQVGVVRGANPTSTDAQYF